Following are 16 T cell receptor beta chains from one sample sequenced in a study of T-cell reconstitution after alpha-beta-depleted transplantation in children. The authors prepared the TCRbeta library with unique molecular identifiers. A single record per CDR3 protein comes from TCRdb applying MiXCR to the PCR reads. The table records 60,000 to 85,000 distinct CDR3 sequences, 15% to 20% of them present only once. Material: PBMCs, mostly from graft donor cells, obtained 360 days after TCRalphabeta/CD19-depleted stem cell transplant. These receptors were obtained from a male patient aged 2-15 years who had a stem cell transplant for acute lymphoblastic leukemia, so the T cells may come from the graft donor.

The CDR3 DNA reads as TGTGCCAGCAGTTTAATTTATGGGGGACAGAGCTCCTACGAGCAGTACTTC. Its translation is CASSLIYGGQSSYEQYF. The chain has TRBV12-3 or TRBV12-4 and TRBJ2-7; 7 nucleotides match TRBD1. J was trimmed by 0 bases and V by 2 bases; bases with no gene match: 10. This CDR3 contains 17 residues.

This chain joins TRBV4-1 and TRBJ2-7, with TRBD2 matching over 9 bases. V was clipped by 0 bases and J by 3 bases; unmatched bases: 9. This CDR3 spans 17 amino acids. Germline V gives CDR1 MGHRA, CDR2 YSYEKL. In nucleotides, the CDR3 is TGCGCCAGCAGCCAAGAACGGGCCGGGACTAGCAACTACGAGCAGTACTTC. Its translation: CASSQERAGTSNYEQYF.

The V gene is TRBV2, the J gene TRBJ2-1, with TRBD2 identical over 12 bases. Germline V lookup: CDR1 SNHLY, CDR2 FYNNEI. There are 12 residues in the CDR3. V lost 9 bases to trimming and J lost 6 bases; unmatched junction nucleotides: 0. DNA of the CDR3: TGTGCCAGGGGACTAGCGGGCAATGAGCAGTTCTTC. Its protein is CARGLAGNEQFF.

The CDR3 DNA sequence: TGTGCCAGCAGTTTTGGGGGGAGGGGATACGAGCAGTACTTC. This sequence encodes CASSFGGRGYEQYF. The J gene is TRBJ2-7, the V gene TRBV12-3 or TRBV12-4, with 7 bases lining up with TRBD2. The V gene end was trimmed by 3 bases and the J gene end by 4 bases; junction bases not matched to a gene: 6. The CDR3 spans 14 residues.

The V and J genes are TRBV6-4 and TRBJ2-2; D is perhaps TRBD2 (6 bases). Trimming left V 6 bases short and J 5 bases short, with 16 bases between. CDR1 is MRHNA, CDR2 SNTAGT, per germline. The CDR3 is 15 amino acids. This CDR3 is CASSPRGSGTGELFF. The CDR3, as DNA: TGTGCCAGCAGCCCCCGGGGGAGTGGTACCGGGGAGCTGTTTTTT.

This clonotype showed up many times. The chain employs TRBV20-1 and TRBJ2-7; TRBD2 agrees at 10 bases. The CDR3 sequence is 14 residues long. The V gene end was trimmed by 0 bases and the J gene end by 5 bases; junction bases not matched to a gene: 4. Germline V gives CDR1 DFQATT, CDR2 SNEGSKA (reference sequence). CDR3 sequence: CSARDKTSGNEQYF. CDR3 DNA sequence: TGCAGTGCTAGAGATAAAACTAGCGGGAACGAGCAGTACTTC.

The V and J genes are TRBV2 and TRBJ2-7, with D uncertain. The CDR3 contains 13 residues. The germline V and J ends were trimmed by 5 bases and 5 bases, with 13 bases remaining between them. Per the germline V gene, CDR1 is SNHLY and CDR2 is FYNNEI. CDR3 region: CASSFGRYHEQYF. CDR3 nucleotide sequence: TGTGCCAGCAGTTTTGGTAGGTACCACGAGCAGTACTTC.

This clonotype occurred a few times. CDR3 DNA sequence: TGTGCCATCAGTGAGGGGGGGGCAGGGATCTTTAACTATGGCTACACCTTC. Its protein product is CAISEGGAGIFNYGYTF. This rearrangement joins TRBV10-3 to TRBJ1-2; maybe TRBD1 (6 bases). Germline lookup yields CDR1 ENHRY and CDR2 SYGVKD. This CDR3 has 17 amino acids. Trimming removed 2 bases from V and 1 base from J, with 17 bases in between.

By share, this clonotype ranks as medium-sized (0.01 to 0.1%). V gene TRBV12-3 or TRBV12-4 combines with J gene TRBJ2-3; no clear D gene. The CDR3 sequence is 15 residues long. V shed 3 bases and J shed 4 bases, with 14 bases lying between them. The chain's CDR3 is CASSFPPNIADTQYF. In DNA form, the CDR3 reads TGTGCCAGCAGTTTTCCCCCCAACATCGCAGATACGCAGTATTTT.

This rearrangement joins TRBV21-1 to TRBJ2-5; the D call of TRBD1 is as the table states it, not checked on the DNA. TRBV21-1 is flagged as a pseudogene. The CDR3 is 14 amino acids. CDR3 amino acids: CASSSPAGNETQYF. The DNA for the CDR3 is TGTGCCAGCAGCTCCCCAGCAGGGAACGAGACCCAGTACTTC.

This chain connects TRBV19 to TRBJ2-5; possible D gene TRBD2, 6 bases. V gave up 1 base and J gave up 2 bases, with 8 bases separating them. CDR3 length equals 14 residues. CDR1 LNHDA and CDR2 SQIVND come from the germline V gene (reference sequence). DNA of the CDR3: TGTGCCAGTAGTATAGCCCGGGGGCAAGAGACCCAGTACTTC. Translating it yields CASSIARGQETQYF. Full variable domain (outside the CDR3, taken from reference TRBV19 and TRBJ2-5): DGGITQSPKYLFRKEGQNVTLSCEQNLNHDAMYWYRQDPGQGLRLIYYSQIVNDFQKGDIAEGYSVSREKKESFPLTVTSAQKNPTAFYLCASSIARGQETQYFGPGTRLLVL.

This sequence joins TRBV20-1 and TRBJ2-3, with 14 positions matching TRBD2. The length of the CDR3 is 18 residues. Trimming cost V 2 bases and J 3 bases; bases outside gene matches: 10. Germline V gene sequence: CDR1 DFQATT, CDR2 SNEGSKA (reference sequence). The CDR3 is CSARNPGLAGVKTDTQYF. Here the CDR3 DNA reads TGCAGTGCTAGAAACCCGGGACTAGCGGGAGTGAAGACAGATACGCAGTATTTT.

This clonotype was observed a few times. The chain links TRBV5-1 to TRBJ2-2; 15 bases are a match to TRBD2. The CDR3 runs 15 residues. Germline-derived CDR1 and CDR2 are SGHRS and YFSETQ. V lost 4 bases and J lost 6; bases outside the gene matches: 1. CDR3: CASSGLAGGAGELFF. DNA of the CDR3: TGCGCCAGCAGCGGACTAGCGGGAGGGGCCGGGGAGCTGTTTTTT.

In its sample, this clonotype was seen a few times. This chain uses TRBV10-3 with TRBJ2-2, with D possibly being TRBD1 (5 bases). V lost 4 bases and J lost 1, with 7 bases in between. Germline assignment: CDR1 ENHRY and CDR2 SYGVKD. The CDR3 sequence is 14 residues long. The CDR3: CAISVTENTGELFF. The CDR3 coding sequence is TGTGCCATCAGTGTGACAGAGAACACCGGGGAGCTGTTTTTT.

The rearrangement links TRBV20-1 to TRBJ2-3; 8 bases are shared with TRBD2. CDR1 and CDR2 from the germline V gene are DFQATT and SNEGSKA (reference sequence). The CDR3 covers 14 residues. Trimming at V came to 3 bases and at J to 6 bases, leaving 8 bases not matched to a gene. This chain's CDR3 is CSASGRALRDTQYF. The CDR3 nucleotides are TGCAGTGCTAGCGGGAGGGCCTTGCGGGATACGCAGTATTTT.

The V call is TRBV7-2, the J call TRBJ2-3; TRBD2 agrees at 9 bases. This CDR3 is 19 amino acids long. Losses at the gene ends were 1 base for V and 0 bases for J; bases not matched to a gene: 11. Germline CDR1 reads SGHTA; CDR2 reads FQGNSA. The CDR3 protein is CASSLGALAGPSSTDTQYF. The CDR3 coding sequence is TGTGCCAGCAGCTTAGGCGCCCTAGCGGGGCCTTCTAGCACAGATACGCAGTATTTT.